This T cell receptor beta chain comes out of a study of cytomegalovirus exposure and HLA in healthy donors. The primer mix had 60 Vbeta and 13 Jbeta primers. This table comes from immunoSEQ multiplex PCR, and its TCRdb copy is limited to in-frame clones, with some not included. The sample holds more than 110,000 clones, 80% seen once. Overall study findings and caveats: In an earlier analysis, in approximately 570 donors, most V segments appeared productive either ~90% or ~30% of the time.

Deletions cut 0 bases from V and 3 bases from J, with 13 bases between. Looked up from germline, CDR1 is SGDLS and CDR2 is YYNGEE. The CDR3 spans 16 residues. On this clone: The antigen remains unidentified.

The TCR comes from a man aged 30 to 39 in good health and CMV-seronegative. The V gene is TRBV9, the J gene TRBJ2-1; D is perhaps TRBD1 (5 bases). The material sequenced was PBMCs. CDR3 sequence reads: CASSVEAGPLYNEQFF. CDR3 nucleotides: TGTGCCAGCAGCGTAGAGGCAGGGCCCCTCTACAATGAGCAGTTCTTC.